This T cell receptor (beta chain) was found in a study of human T cells and chemical hapten exposure. Overall study: Cases of alopecia areata, totalis or universalis occurred in a predominantly female patient group. Study conclusions and caveats: TCRs whose frequency exceeded 1 in 1000 remained the same following DPC sensitization.

Time point: patch test 1, 2 weeks after DPC sensitization. Treatment here: therapeutic diphenylcyclopropenone sensitization with weekly scalp DPC. As for this clonotype: Antigen specificity is unknown.

The CDR3 sequence is 15 residues long. CDR1 and CDR2 (germline): LNHDA, SQIVND (reference sequence). The ends lost 4 bases at V and 2 bases at J; junction bases unmatched: 8. MiXCR, run by TCRdb on the RACE reads, gives a single entry per CDR3 protein. The sample holds roughly 180,000 distinct CDR3 sequences, around 24% seen once. The clonotype originates from a woman aged 45 to 65 with alopecia areata. Some clones in this sample may be carry-over from other donors' samples. Here the sequenced sample was whole blood, taken in connection with sensitization to the hapten diphenylcyclopropenone (DPC). This chain links TRBV19 with TRBJ2-7; 7 nucleotides agree with TRBD2. In DNA, the CDR3 is TGTGCCAGTAGTAACAACAGCGGGGATCCCTACGAGCAGTACTTC. Amino acids: CASSNNSGDPYEQYF.